The table lists the clone carrying this TCR beta chain with a few counts. The antigen is not known. The data were taken from a study of vaccination and CD4 T cells after COVID-19. Study as a whole: Convalescent patients, three in number, were sampled at day 14 and days 161 to 241 post-vaccination. Notes on the study in general: Among convalescent patients, a median about 83% of reactive clones emerged only after vaccination. The analysis of convalescent patients involved relatively few individuals and lacked early post-infection timepoints.

Time point indicated: late sampling 161 to 241 days after vaccination in three convalescent patients. The CDR3 extends over 15 amino acids. V was clipped by 4 bases and J by 0 bases, with 14 bases between them. Germline CDR1 and CDR2: SQVTM and ANQGSEA. A single record per CDR3 protein comes from TCRdb applying MiXCR to the PCR reads. The data contain about 30,000 distinct CDR3 sequences, 49% of them singletons. This material consisted of CD4+ T cells from blood, taken about 7 months after SARS-CoV-2 vaccination. The rearrangement uses TRBV29-1 and TRBJ2-3; D gene ambiguous. The TCR comes from a human donor who had recovered from COVID-19. The CDR3 DNA is TGCAGCGTTGCCTCAATCACGGCTAGCACAGATACGCAGTATTTT. It yields the protein CSVASITASTDTQYF.